The rows below give T cell receptor beta chains drawn from one sample of a study of blood T cell repertoires in COVID-19. Sequencing used immunoSEQ multiplex PCR; TCRdb keeps in-frame clones, though not all of them. The sample contains some 180,000 clones, over 75% of which appear only once. Sequencing used peripheral blood. Source of these receptors: a middle-aged man who had recovered from COVID-19. Each CDR3 is given with its conserved first and last residue. The D gene is left open where the match is weak.

cdr3_length,v_call,d_call,j_call,cdr3_nt,cdr3_aa
20,TRBV14,TRBD1,TRBJ2-5,TGTGCCAGCAGCCCCGTGGGCAGGGGGCGCCTTCCGTACCTCAAAGAGACCCAGTACTTC,CASSPVGRGRLPYLKETQYF
15,TRBV15,NA,TRBJ2-1,TGTGCCACTAATAAAGGTAACAGTCCCAGGGATGAGCAGTTCTTC,CATNKGNSPRDEQFF
17,TRBV9,TRBD2,TRBJ2-5,TGTGCCAGCAGCGGGGGACTAGCGGGAGGGCCGATCGAGACCCAGTACTTC,CASSGGLAGGPIETQYF
16,TRBV19,TRBD2,TRBJ2-1,TGTGCCAGTAGTATAGCCTTGCGGGAGGCCTACAATGAGCAGTTCTTC,CASSIALREAYNEQFF
14,TRBV6-6,NA,TRBJ1-2,TGTGCCAGCAATCCAAGAGACGGGAACTATGGCTACACCTTC,CASNPRDGNYGYTF
14,TRBV11-1,NA,TRBJ2-3,TGTGCCAGCAGCTTGGAACGGGGTTCAGATACGCAGTATTTT,CASSLERGSDTQYF
17,TRBV11-2,NA,TRBJ1-3,TGTGCCAGCAGCGAAGGGGGGGCCCATGCGACTGGAAACACCATATATTTT,CASSEGGAHATGNTIYF
15,TRBV9,NA,TRBJ1-1,TGTGCCAGCAGCGCCGGAACAGGGACCGGGACTGAAGCTTTCTTT,CASSAGTGTGTEAFF
15,TRBV11-3,TRBD2,TRBJ2-1,TGTGCCAGCAGCTGGCAGGCTAGCGGAAACAATGAGCAGTTCTTC,CASSWQASGNNEQFF
14,TRBV18,TRBD1,TRBJ2-3,TGTGCCAGCTCACCGACAGGGGCTAAGGATACGCAGTATTTT,CASSPTGAKDTQYF
13,TRBV11-2,NA,TRBJ2-3,TGTGCCAGCAGCTCGACTAGATCAGATACGCAGTATTTT,CASSSTRSDTQYF
14,TRBV29-1,TRBD2,TRBJ2-7,TGCAGCGTATCGGGACTAGCGGACTCCTACGAGCAGTACTTC,CSVSGLADSYEQYF
14,TRBV19,TRBD1,TRBJ1-4,TGTGCCAGTAGTGAAACAGGGGGCGGAGAAAAACTGTTTTTT,CASSETGGGEKLFF
15,TRBV18,NA,TRBJ2-2,TGTGCCAGCTCACCACGGCTGGGGCAGGACGGGGAGCTGTTTTTT,CASSPRLGQDGELFF
19,TRBV27,TRBD1,TRBJ2-2,TGTGCCAGCAGTTTAAAAGCCTTACTGGGACAGGGGTGGACCGGGGAGCTGTTTTTT,CASSLKALLGQGWTGELFF
15,TRBV2,TRBD2,TRBJ2-2,TGTGCCAGCAGGACGGGCGGGAGAGGGTCCGGGGAGCTGTTTTTT,CASRTGGRGSGELFF
13,TRBV15,NA,TRBJ2-5,TGTGCCACCAGCCCCTCAATTCGGGAGACCCAGTACTTC,CATSPSIRETQYF
14,TRBV7-2,TRBD2,TRBJ2-3,TGTGCCAGCAGCGCGGTAGCGGGACCAGATACGCAGTATTTT,CASSAVAGPDTQYF
17,TRBV11-3,NA,TRBJ2-1,TGTGCCAGCAGCTTCCGGGGTTCCAGCGCCTCCTACAATGAGCAGTTCTTC,CASSFRGSSASYNEQFF
14,TRBV6-5,NA,TRBJ1-2,TGTGCCAGCAGTAATCCGGGACAAGACTATGGCTACACCTTC,CASSNPGQDYGYTF
16,TRBV7-3,NA,TRBJ2-1,TGTGCCAGCAGCGTTAGTAGCGGAGGGGAGTACAATGAGCAGTTCTTC,CASSVSSGGEYNEQFF
12,TRBV30,TRBD1,TRBJ2-7,TGTGCCTGCAGGGGGTTGACCTACGAGCAGTACTTC,CACRGLTYEQYF
15,TRBV10-3,TRBD1,TRBJ1-4,TGTGCCACGACCGACAGGGGGCTATCTAATGAAAAACTGTTTTTT,CATTDRGLSNEKLFF
13,TRBV29-1,TRBD1,TRBJ2-1,TGCAGCGTAGGGGGACAGCAGTACAATGAGCAGTTCTTC,CSVGGQQYNEQFF